This TCR beta chain stems from a study of T cells in Graves' hyperthyroidism and ophthalmopathy (dated by TCRdb to the late 2010s). Background on the whole study: Peripheral blood was sampled at the time of initial diagnosis, prior to any treatment. Once sampling was done, hyperthyroidism patients were given methimazole at a starting dose of 30 mg daily, whereas ophthalmopathy patients were given high-dose intravenous methylprednisolone. To identify TCR V-J signatures that set the groups apart, the researchers used a discovery cohort of about a hundred patients, made up of 40 to 45 with Graves' ophthalmopathy and approximately 57 with stable Graves' hyperthyroidism. The roughly 99 discovery patients were divided at random into training and test sets in a 7:3 ratio. In over five Graves' hyperthyroidism patients, the study also compared T-cell repertoires from thyroid tissue with T-cell repertoires from blood. According to the paper, TCR Vbeta CDR3 sequencing was carried out on about 140 peripheral blood samples, which came from 40 to 45 ophthalmopathy, under 85 hyperthyroidism and some 17 progressor patients. Whether ophthalmopathy could be predicted prospectively was tested in an independent validation cohort made up of 18 to 20 hyperthyroidism patients plus 17 patients who later progressed to ophthalmopathy. Overall study outcomes, separate from this receptor: Ophthalmopathy was separated from stable hyperthyroidism by a 13 V-J signature model, with over 85% sensitivity and about 81% specificity obtained in cross-validation and 80%/75% obtained in testing. During validation, the model predicted progression to ophthalmopathy a median of around 6 months ahead of onset, with almost 71% sensitivity and under 85% specificity. Most expanded thyroid clonotypes (frequency above 0.001) were also detected in blood, suggesting blood repertoires may reflect thyroid immune responses. No statistical method was used to set the sample size in advance, and investigators knew the group allocation.

The TCR beta CDR3 regions were amplified from RNA transcripts. For the first round of RT-PCR on the TCR CDR3, the HTBI primer set was used together with the Qiagen OneStep RT-PCR kit. Libraries were constructed in a second round of multiplex PCR, after which size selection and purification were performed. Paired-end sequencing of the libraries was performed with 100 bp reads on an Illumina HiSeq2000. In the paper's pipeline: SOAPnuke was used to process the raw data, removing reads that contained adapters or uncalled bases, had a mean Phred below 15, or lacked an exact match to the constant primer or identifier. COPE v1.2.5 was used to merge the high-quality paired reads, and each unique nucleotide sequence was defined as a clonotype. Clonotypes were aligned to IMGT TRBV, TRBD and TRBJ reference segments using MiTCR v1.1. Only V-J combinations with frequency above 0.0001, covering 99% to 99.2% of repertoires, were analysed. The TCS score was defined as F50 (clonal expansion) divided by E x V (chaos), with BLOSUM62-based TCRdist calculated between CDR3 peptides within each V-J. Welch's t-statistics and random forest reduced around 510 V-J features to roughly 13, which were used in a naive Bayes classifier (R e1071). Clones were called with MiXCR by TCRdb after fastp trimmed the public reads at Q25, and only in-frame beta chains were retained. Each record represents a unique CDR3 protein, reported with the most common genes and DNA among its rows. The V and J calls were determined by TCRdb, not by the authors. The sample records approximately 400,000 distinct CDR3 sequences, 11% to 15% of which are singletons. The ten largest clones add up to 25% to 30% of the sample.

Spanning cysteine to phenylalanine, the CDR3 consists of 15 amino acids. CDR3 DNA only is kept here, 45 bases in frame from base 1. The germline V gene encodes CDR1 KGHDR and CDR2 SFDVKD. V is clipped by 2 bases and J by 1 base, and the sequence between their germline boundaries is 7 bases long. The sample holds a few counts of this clonotype. The specificity of this receptor is unknown. Base qualities are not provided; no much larger clone lies one nucleotide away. Moderately to severely active disease, a Clinical Activity Score of at least 3, a NOSPECS grade of at least 4, and a duration under 3 months were present in ophthalmopathy patients. The study excluded patients with uncontrolled infections, other autoimmune diseases, pregnancy or lactation. Diagnoses were established on the basis of clinical symptoms, serum thyroxine and TRAb, thyroid ultrasound, and orbital computed tomography. Ficoll-Paque density gradient centrifugation was used to isolate PBMCs from about 9.4 ml of fresh peripheral blood. Total RNA was extracted using Trizol reagent, and RNA quality was assessed on an Agilent 2100 Bioanalyzer.

The chain couples TRBV24-1 to TRBJ2-2; the D gene lacks a confident call. The receptor comes from a man between 50 and 59 years old with Graves' ophthalmopathy. Sequencing input: blood. At the DNA level, the sequence is TGTGCCACCAGTGATTATATGTTGAACACCGGGGAGCTGTTTTTT. The translation is CATSDYMLNTGELFF.